The rows below give T cell receptor beta chains drawn from one sample of a study of OX40 agonist ivuxolimab in advanced cancers. Repertoires were generated with immunoSEQ multiplex PCR, while TCRdb's copy carries only in-frame clones and drops some. The sample has about 40,000 clones, 80% to 90% seen once. Sequenced material: CD4+ or CD8+ T cells sorted from blood, taken in a trial of the OX40 agonist ivuxolimab. Receptors originate from an adult with an advanced solid tumor such as melanoma, head and neck, liver or kidney cancer. CDR3s include the opening cysteine and the closing phenylalanine or tryptophan. The D gene is left open where the match is weak. Only part of the rows carry a size: once, few, many, or a class if the clone is expanded.

d_call	v_call	clone_size	j_call	cdr3_aa	cdr3_nt
-	TRBV19	-	TRBJ1-1	CASSLPLDRNTEAFF	TGTGCCAGTAGTCTCCCCCTGGACAGGAACACTGAAGCTTTCTTT
-	TRBV27	-	TRBJ2-7	CASSFRQEQYF	TGTGCCAGCAGTTTTAGACAGGAGCAGTACTTC
TRBD2	TRBV7-2	-	TRBJ2-1	CASSLGLAAEQFF	TGTGCCAGCAGCTTGGGACTAGCTGCTGAGCAGTTCTTC
TRBD1	TRBV9	-	TRBJ1-5	CASSPGRGRQPQHF	TGTGCCAGCAGCCCCGGGAGGGGGCGTCAGCCCCAGCATTTT
-	TRBV11-2	once	TRBJ1-2	CASSLGGIRYGYTF	TGTGCCAGCAGCTTAGGGGGGATTAGGTATGGCTACACCTTC
-	TRBV6-9	once	TRBJ1-5	CASSYNTGQPQHF	TGTGCCAGCAGTTATAACACCGGGCAGCCCCAGCATTTT
-	TRBV11-3	-	TRBJ2-7	CASSLGPAPGDEQYF	TGTGCCAGCAGCTTAGGACCAGCCCCGGGCGACGAGCAGTACTTC
-	TRBV6-5	-	TRBJ1-5	CASRQGGSNQPQHF	TGTGCCAGCAGACAGGGTGGGAGCAATCAGCCCCAGCATTTT
TRBD2	TRBV7-9	-	TRBJ2-5	CASSHSGRARETQYF	TGTGCCAGCAGCCATAGCGGGAGGGCCCGGGAGACCCAGTACTTC
-	TRBV19	-	TRBJ1-5	CASSPRTGLSNQPQHF	TGTGCCAGTAGTCCCCGAACAGGTTTGAGCAATCAGCCCCAGCATTTT
TRBD2	TRBV9	-	TRBJ2-1	CASSFRTSGSLFF	TGTGCCAGCAGCTTTCGGACTAGCGGGAGTTTGTTCTTC
TRBD2	TRBV6-4	-	TRBJ2-4	CASSDSGEGNIQYF	TGTGCCAGCAGTGACTCAGGGGAGGGGAACATTCAGTACTTC
-	TRBV6-1	once	TRBJ1-1	CASSLSRTEAFF	TGTGCCAGCAGCTTAAGCCGGACTGAAGCTTTCTTT
TRBD2	TRBV4-3	-	TRBJ2-2	CASSEGLAGVTGELFF	TGCGCCAGCAGTGAAGGACTAGCGGGGGTAACCGGGGAGCTGTTTTTT